This T cell receptor beta chain emerged from a study of shared clonotypes between healthy human individuals. The overall study: Participating donors consisted of two women and a few men aged 18 to 49.

Within Nashville, Tennessee resided all donors, each a Caucasian adult. Germline values: CDR1 KGHSH, CDR2 LQKENI. The CDR3 is made up of 15 amino acids. The V and J ends lost 4 bases and 6 bases, in that order; junction bases with no gene match: 4. This clone was detected once. Its target is unknown. Regarding the study as a whole: Clonotypes shared by all four sorted-subset donors had higher generation probabilities than non-shared clonotypes. Sequencing depth was a factor that was expected to affect clonotype sharing among donors.

Only in-frame clones appear in the TCRdb table, and some are missing; sequencing was by immunoSEQ multiplex PCR. Of 600,000 to 800,000 clones listed, just under 75% are singletons. The TCR comes from a woman under 40 in good health. The sequenced sample consisted of memory CD4+ T cells sorted from blood. Indicated subset: CD45RA-negative fraction. V is TRBV18 and J is TRBJ1-4; TRBD1 matches 11 bases. The CDR3 sequence: CASSRTGGEDEKLFF. CDR3 nucleotide sequence: TGTGCCAGCTCACGGACAGGGGGCGAGGATGAAAAACTGTTTTTT.